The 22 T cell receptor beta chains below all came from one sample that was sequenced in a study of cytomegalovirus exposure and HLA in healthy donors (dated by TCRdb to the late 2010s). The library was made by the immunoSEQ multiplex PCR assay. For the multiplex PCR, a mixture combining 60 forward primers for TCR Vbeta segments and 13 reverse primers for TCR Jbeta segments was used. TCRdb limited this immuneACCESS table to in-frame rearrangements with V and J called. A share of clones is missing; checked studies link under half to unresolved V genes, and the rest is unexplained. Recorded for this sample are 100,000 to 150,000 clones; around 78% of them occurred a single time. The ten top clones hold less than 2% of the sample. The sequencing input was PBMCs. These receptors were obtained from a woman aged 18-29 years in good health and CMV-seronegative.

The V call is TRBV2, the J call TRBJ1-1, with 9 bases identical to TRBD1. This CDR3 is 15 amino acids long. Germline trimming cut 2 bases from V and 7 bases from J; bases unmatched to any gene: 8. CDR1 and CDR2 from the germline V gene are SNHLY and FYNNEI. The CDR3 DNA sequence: TGTGCCAGCAGTGAACAGGGACAGGGAGTCGGTGAAGCTTTCTTT. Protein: CASSEQGQGVGEAFF. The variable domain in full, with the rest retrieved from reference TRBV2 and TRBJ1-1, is EPEVTQTPSHQVTQMGQEVILRCVPISNHLYFYWYRQILGQKVEFLVSFYNNEISEKSEIFDDQFSVERPDGSNFTLKIRSTKLEDSAMYFCASSEQGQGVGEAFFGQGTRLTVV.

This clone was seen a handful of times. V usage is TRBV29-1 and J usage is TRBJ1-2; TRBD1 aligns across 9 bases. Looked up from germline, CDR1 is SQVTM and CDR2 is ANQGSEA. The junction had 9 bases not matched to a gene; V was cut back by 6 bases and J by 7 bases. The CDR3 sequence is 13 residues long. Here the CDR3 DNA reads TGCAGCGTCATCCGGGACAGGGTGGGTGGCTACACCTTC. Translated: CSVIRDRVGGYTF.

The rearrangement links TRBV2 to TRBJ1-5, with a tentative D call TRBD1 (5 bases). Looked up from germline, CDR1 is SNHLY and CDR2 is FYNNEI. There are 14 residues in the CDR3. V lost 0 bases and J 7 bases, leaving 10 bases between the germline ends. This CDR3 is CASSEALRGQPQHF. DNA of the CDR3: TGTGCCAGCAGTGAAGCGCTTCGGGGGCAGCCCCAGCATTTT.

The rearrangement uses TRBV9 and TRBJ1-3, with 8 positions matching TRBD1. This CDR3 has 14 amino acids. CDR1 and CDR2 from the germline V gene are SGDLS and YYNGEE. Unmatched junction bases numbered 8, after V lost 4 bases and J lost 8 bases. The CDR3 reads CASSSRQQGDTIYF. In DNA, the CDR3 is TGTGCCAGCAGCTCACGACAACAGGGGGACACCATATATTTT.

The CDR3 DNA follows: TGCAGCGTTGAAGCACAGAACACTGAAGCTTTCTTT. Translating gives CSVEAQNTEAFF. The V and J genes are TRBV29-1 and TRBJ1-1, with D hard to call. Germline V lookup: CDR1 SQVTM, CDR2 ANQGSEA. Trimming shortened V by 1 base and J by 1 base, and 4 bases separated the two germline ends. This CDR3 is built from 12 residues.

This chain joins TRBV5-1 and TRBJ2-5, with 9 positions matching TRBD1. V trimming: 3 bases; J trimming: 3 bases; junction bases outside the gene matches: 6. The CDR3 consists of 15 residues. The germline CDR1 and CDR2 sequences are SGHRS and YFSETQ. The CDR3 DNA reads TGCGCCAGCAGCTCCCGACAGGGGGGAAAAGAGACCCAGTACTTC. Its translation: CASSSRQGGKETQYF.

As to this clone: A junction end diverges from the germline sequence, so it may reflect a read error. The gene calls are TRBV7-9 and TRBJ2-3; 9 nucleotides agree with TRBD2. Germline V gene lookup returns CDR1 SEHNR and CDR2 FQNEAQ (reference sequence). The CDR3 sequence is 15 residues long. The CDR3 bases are TGTTCCAGCAGCTTAGGGGTAGCGGGAGCAGATACGCAGTATTTT. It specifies CSSSLGVAGADTQYF.

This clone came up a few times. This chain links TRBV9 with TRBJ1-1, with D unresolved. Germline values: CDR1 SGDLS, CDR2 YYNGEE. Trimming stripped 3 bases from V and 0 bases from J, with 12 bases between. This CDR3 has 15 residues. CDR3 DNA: TGTGCCAGCAGCGCCCAATATGGCATGAACACTGAAGCTTTCTTT. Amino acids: CASSAQYGMNTEAFF.

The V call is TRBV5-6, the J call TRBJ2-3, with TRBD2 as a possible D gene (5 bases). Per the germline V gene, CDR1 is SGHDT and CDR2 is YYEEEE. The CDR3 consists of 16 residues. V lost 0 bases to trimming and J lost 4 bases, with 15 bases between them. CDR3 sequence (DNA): TGTGCCAGCAGCTTGGCCGGGGTAGAAGCATCAGATACGCAGTATTTT. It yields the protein CASSLAGVEASDTQYF.

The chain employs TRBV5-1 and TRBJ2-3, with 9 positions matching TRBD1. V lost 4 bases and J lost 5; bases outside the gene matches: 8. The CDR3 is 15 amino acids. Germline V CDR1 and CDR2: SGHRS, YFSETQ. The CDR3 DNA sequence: TGCGCCAGCAGCCTAGGACAGGGGAGGGGAGATACGCAGTATTTT. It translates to CASSLGQGRGDTQYF.

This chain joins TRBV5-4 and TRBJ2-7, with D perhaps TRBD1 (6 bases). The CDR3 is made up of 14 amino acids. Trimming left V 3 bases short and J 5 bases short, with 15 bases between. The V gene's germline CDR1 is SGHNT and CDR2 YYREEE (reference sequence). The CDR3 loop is CASSSKGRGHEQYF. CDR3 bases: TGTGCCAGCAGCTCTAAGGGCAGGGGCCACGAGCAGTACTTC.

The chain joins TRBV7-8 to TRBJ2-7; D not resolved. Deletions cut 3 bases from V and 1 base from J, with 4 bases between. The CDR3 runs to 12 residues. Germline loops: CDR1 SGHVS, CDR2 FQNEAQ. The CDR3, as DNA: TGTGCCAGCAGCTTCGGGTCCTACGAGCAGTACTTC. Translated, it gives CASSFGSYEQYF.

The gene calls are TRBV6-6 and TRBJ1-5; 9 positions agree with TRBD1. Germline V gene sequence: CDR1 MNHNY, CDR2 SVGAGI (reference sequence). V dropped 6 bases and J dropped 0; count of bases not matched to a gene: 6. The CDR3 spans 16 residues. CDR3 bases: TGTGCCAGCAGGGGACAGGGCTCCTATAGCAATCAGCCCCAGCATTTT. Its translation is CASRGQGSYSNQPQHF.

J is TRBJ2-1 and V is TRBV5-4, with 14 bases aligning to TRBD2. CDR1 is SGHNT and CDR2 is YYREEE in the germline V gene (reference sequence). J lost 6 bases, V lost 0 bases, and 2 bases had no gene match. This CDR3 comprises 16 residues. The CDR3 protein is CASSLGLAGGLNEQFF. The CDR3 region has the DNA TGTGCCAGCAGCTTGGGACTAGCGGGAGGGCTCAATGAGCAGTTCTTC.

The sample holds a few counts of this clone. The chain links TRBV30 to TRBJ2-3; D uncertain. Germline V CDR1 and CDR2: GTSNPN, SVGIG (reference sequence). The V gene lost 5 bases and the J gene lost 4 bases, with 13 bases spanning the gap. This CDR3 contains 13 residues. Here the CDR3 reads CAWGKRRADTQYF. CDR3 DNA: TGTGCCTGGGGCAAAAGGAGAGCAGATACGCAGTATTTT. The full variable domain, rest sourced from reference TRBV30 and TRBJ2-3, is SQTIHQWPATLVQPVGSPLSLECTVEGTSNPNLYWYRQAAGRGLQLLFYSVGIGQISSEVPQNLSASRPQDRQFILSSKKLLLSDSGFYLCAWGKRRADTQYFGPGTRLTVL.

The CDR3 is CASSLLASGIYNEQFF. CDR3 DNA sequence: TGTGCCAGCAGCTTGCTAGCTAGCGGAATCTACAATGAGCAGTTCTTC. The chain carries TRBV5-6 and TRBJ2-1; 7 bases line up with TRBD2. V trimming: 1 base; J trimming: 3 bases; junction bases outside the gene matches: 7. Germline V CDR1 and CDR2: SGHDT, YYEEEE. The CDR3 spans 16 residues.

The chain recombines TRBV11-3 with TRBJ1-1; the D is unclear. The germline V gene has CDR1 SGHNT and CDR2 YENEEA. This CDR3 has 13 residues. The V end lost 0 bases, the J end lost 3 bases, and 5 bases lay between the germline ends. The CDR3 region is CASSLEQYTEAFF. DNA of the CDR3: TGTGCCAGCAGCTTAGAACAGTACACTGAAGCTTTCTTT.

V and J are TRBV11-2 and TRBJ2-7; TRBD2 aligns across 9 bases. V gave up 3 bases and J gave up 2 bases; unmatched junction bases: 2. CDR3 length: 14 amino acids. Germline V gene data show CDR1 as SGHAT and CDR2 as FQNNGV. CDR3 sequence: CASSFAGGTYEQYF. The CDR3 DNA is TGTGCCAGCAGCTTTGCGGGAGGGACCTACGAGCAGTACTTC.

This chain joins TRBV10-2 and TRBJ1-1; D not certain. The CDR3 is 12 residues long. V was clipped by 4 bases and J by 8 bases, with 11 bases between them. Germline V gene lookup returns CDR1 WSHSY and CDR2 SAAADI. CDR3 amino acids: CASSVNLMEAFF. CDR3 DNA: TGCGCCAGCAGTGTCAACCTAATGGAAGCTTTCTTT.

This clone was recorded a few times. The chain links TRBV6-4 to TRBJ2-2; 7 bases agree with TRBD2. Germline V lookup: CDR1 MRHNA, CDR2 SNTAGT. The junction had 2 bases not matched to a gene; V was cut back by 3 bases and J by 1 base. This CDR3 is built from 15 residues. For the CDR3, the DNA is TGTGCCAGCAGTGAGTCTAGCGGGAACACCGGGGAGCTGTTTTTT. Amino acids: CASSESSGNTGELFF.

As DNA, the CDR3 is TGCGCCAGCAGCCAAGAGTCAGGCAGCAGCTACGAGCAGTACTTC. It encodes CASSQESGSSYEQYF. The V gene is TRBV4-1, the J gene TRBJ2-5; no clear D gene. With the DNA end fitting TRBJ2-7 better, the J assignment may be wrong. The CDR3 extends over 15 amino acids. Germline V gene lookup returns CDR1 MGHRA and CDR2 YSYEKL.

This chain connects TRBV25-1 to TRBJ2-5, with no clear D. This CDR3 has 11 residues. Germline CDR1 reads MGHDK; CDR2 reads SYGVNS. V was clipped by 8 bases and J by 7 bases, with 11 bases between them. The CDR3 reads CASLIGVTQYF. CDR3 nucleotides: TGTGCCAGCTTGATTGGAGTGACCCAGTACTTC. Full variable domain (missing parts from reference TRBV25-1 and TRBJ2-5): EADIYQTPRYLVIGTGKKITLECSQTMGHDKMYWYQQDPGMELHLIHYSYGVNSTEKGDLSSESTVSRIRTEHFPLTLESARPSHTSQYLCASLIGVTQYFGPGTRLLVL.